Listed below are T cell receptor beta chains from one sample, sequenced in a study of T cells in localized non-small cell lung cancer. Generated by immunoSEQ multiplex PCR, the TCRdb table keeps only in-frame clones and is missing some. The table shows tens of thousands of clones, with 94% occurring only once. The sample here was peripheral blood, taken before any cancer treatment. These receptors all stem from a woman between 35 and 75 years old with stage I lung adenocarcinoma. CDR3s include the opening cysteine and the closing phenylalanine or tryptophan. D genes are given only for firm matches. Clone size is shown for a subset of rows, as once, few, many or a class of expanded clone.

cdr3_aa | cdr3_nt | v_call | clone_size | j_call | d_call
CASRLQGGTDTQYF | TGTGCCAGTAGACTGCAGGGAGGCACAGATACGCAGTATTTT | TRBV19 | . | TRBJ2-3 | .
CASSSARTNTEAFF | TGCGCCAGCAGCTCCGCACGGACGAACACTGAAGCTTTCTTT | TRBV5-1 | . | TRBJ1-1 | .
CASSGLAGVANTQYF | TGTGCCAGTAGCGGGTTAGCGGGAGTTGCGAATACGCAGTATTTT | TRBV19 | . | TRBJ2-3 | TRBD2
CASSQTGSSYEQYF | TGCGCCAGCAGCCAAACAGGGAGCTCCTACGAGCAGTACTTC | TRBV4-3 | . | TRBJ2-7 | .
CASSLMASGTDTQYF | TGTGCCAGCAGCTTAATGGCTAGCGGCACAGATACGCAGTATTTT | TRBV7-3 | . | TRBJ2-3 | .
CASSAGNGALGFF | TGTGCCAGCAGCGCAGGGAATGGGGCTCTAGGCTTTTTT | TRBV2 | . | TRBJ1-5 | .
CASSQGPSNPEAFF | TGTGCCAGCAGCCAGGGGCCGAGCAATCCTGAAGCTTTCTTT | TRBV7-2 | . | TRBJ1-1 | .
CASSPRQGRDTQYF | TGTGCCAGCTCACCACGGCAGGGACGAGATACGCAGTATTTT | TRBV18 | . | TRBJ2-3 | .
CASSPLIGSGDSYEQYF | TGTGCCAGCAGCCCCCTTATAGGATCAGGGGACTCCTACGAGCAGTACTTC | TRBV11-3 | . | TRBJ2-7 | .
CASRLSALRQGNTEAFF | TGTGCAAGTCGCTTATCGGCTCTCAGACAAGGGAACACTGAAGCTTTCTTT | TRBV12-2 | . | TRBJ1-1 | .
CASSLLVRGPKGYTF | TGTGCCAGCAGTTTATTGGTCAGGGGCCCCAAGGGCTACACCTTC | TRBV28 | . | TRBJ1-2 | .
CASSIGYRGHGYTF | TGTGCCAGTAGTATAGGGTACAGGGGCCATGGCTACACCTTC | TRBV19 | . | TRBJ1-2 | TRBD1
CASSYSFRGVDYGYTF | TGTGCCAGCAGCTATAGTTTCAGGGGGGTAGACTATGGCTACACCTTC | TRBV11-2 | once | TRBJ1-2 | TRBD1
CASSITGPAYEQYF | TGTGCCAGCAGCATAACAGGGCCCGCGTACGAGCAGTACTTC | TRBV7-9 | . | TRBJ2-7 | .
CASSLAIDKNTEAFF | TGTGCCAGCAGCCTAGCCATCGACAAGAACACTGAAGCTTTCTTT | TRBV5-4 | . | TRBJ1-1 | .
CASSSWTVYNSPLHF | TGTGCCAGCAGTTCCTGGACAGTTTATAATTCACCCCTCCACTTT | TRBV28 | . | TRBJ1-6 | .
CASSLGTYQETQYF | TGTGCCAGCAGCTTAGGGACATATCAAGAGACCCAGTACTTC | TRBV7-6 | . | TRBJ2-5 | .
CASRDPKNIQYF | TGTGCCAGTCGAGACCCCAAAAACATTCAGTACTTC | TRBV18 | . | TRBJ2-4 | .
CASSLTGDSGNTIYF | TGCGCCAGCAGCTTGACAGGGGACTCTGGAAACACCATATATTTT | TRBV5-1 | . | TRBJ1-3 | TRBD1
CASSQDVTPRRGSTDTQYF | TGCGCCAGCAGCCAAGACGTGACCCCACGGCGGGGGTCCACAGATACGCAGTATTTT | TRBV4-1 | . | TRBJ2-3 | TRBD2
CASSNRDRGSYGYTF | TGTGCCAGCAGTAACCGGGACAGGGGTTCCTATGGCTACACCTTC | TRBV7-2 | . | TRBJ1-2 | TRBD1
CASSEERALGYGYTF | TGTGCCAGCAGTGAAGAGAGGGCTTTGGGGTATGGCTACACCTTC | TRBV6-1 | . | TRBJ1-2 | .
CAKKRIASIPTEQFF | TGTGCCAAAAAAAGGATAGCATCCATTCCCACTGAGCAGTTCTTC | TRBV6-5 | . | TRBJ2-1 | .
CADAGTDGETQYF | TGTGCCGATGCGGGGACAGACGGAGAGACCCAGTACTTC | TRBV2 | . | TRBJ2-5 | .
CATGVGGAGYEQYF | TGTGCCACAGGAGTGGGGGGAGCTGGATACGAGCAGTACTTC | TRBV6-5 | . | TRBJ2-7 | .
CASSVVAGLNTGELFF | TGTGCCAGCAGCGTCGTAGCGGGCCTGAACACCGGGGAGCTGTTTTTT | TRBV9 | . | TRBJ2-2 | TRBD2
CASSTIAGSYNEQFF | TGTGCCAGCAGCACAATAGCGGGTTCCTACAATGAGCAGTTCTTC | TRBV9 | . | TRBJ2-1 | TRBD2
CASSIVGSYGYTF | TGTGCCAGTAGTATAGTCGGCTCCTATGGCTACACCTTC | TRBV19 | medium-sized | TRBJ1-2 | .
CASSPRQGAGANVLTF | TGTGCCAGCAGCCCACGACAGGGCGCTGGGGCCAACGTCCTGACTTTC | TRBV9 | . | TRBJ2-6 | TRBD1
CASSFGTGGGEQYF | TGTGCCAGCAGTTTCGGGACAGGGGGCGGCGAGCAGTACTTC | TRBV27 | . | TRBJ2-7 | TRBD1
CAILTSGRDPSTDTQYF | TGTGCCATCCTTACTAGCGGGAGGGACCCTAGCACAGATACGCAGTATTTT | TRBV10-3 | . | TRBJ2-3 | TRBD2
CASSLEETQYF | TGCGCCAGCAGCTTGGAGGAGACCCAGTACTTC | TRBV5-1 | . | TRBJ2-5 | .
CASSLDRLNTEAFF | TGTGCCAGCAGCTTGGACAGGTTGAACACTGAAGCTTTCTTT | TRBV7-2 | . | TRBJ1-1 | TRBD1
CASSYREYGYTF | TGTGCCAGCAGTTACCGTGAATATGGCTACACCTTC | TRBV28 | . | TRBJ1-2 | .
CASSSSPGQGIGYTF | TGTGCCAGCAGCTCCTCGCCGGGACAGGGTATCGGCTACACCTTC | TRBV13 | . | TRBJ1-2 | TRBD1
CASSDPDREETQYF | TGTGCCAGCAGTGACCCGGACAGGGAAGAGACCCAGTACTTC | TRBV6-1 | once | TRBJ2-5 | TRBD1
CASSLDPGTANEAFF | TGTGCCAGCAGTTTAGACCCCGGGACGGCAAATGAAGCTTTCTTT | TRBV28 | . | TRBJ1-1 | .
CASSVGGIHTGELFF | TGTGCCAGCAGCGTAGGGGGAATACACACCGGGGAGCTGTTTTTT | TRBV9 | . | TRBJ2-2 | .
CASSQFATGVGGYTF | TGTGCCAGCAGCCAATTTGCGACAGGGGTCGGAGGCTACACCTTC | TRBV16 | once | TRBJ1-2 | TRBD1
CASSSHRDGYETQYF | TGTGCCAGCAGTTCCCATCGGGACGGGTACGAGACCCAGTACTTC | TRBV27 | . | TRBJ2-5 | .